The sequence of this TCR beta chain was determined in a study of graft-versus-host responses after intestinal transplantation. The study, taken as a whole, reports: Researchers found GvH clones in recipient marrow, and some showed up first in ileum or blood.

The germline V gene has CDR1 MNHEY and CDR2 SMNVEV (reference sequence). The CDR3 length is 14 residues. The V and J ends lost 5 bases and 2 bases, in that order; junction bases with no gene match: 6. In regard to this clone: Its antigen remains unknown.

The protocol was immunoSEQ multiplex PCR, while the TCRdb copy is restricted to in-frame clones and leaves out a portion. The sample has roughly 36,000 clones, 80% to 85% seen once; the top ten hold 3.5%. This chain connects TRBV27 to TRBJ2-7; TRBD1 agrees at 7 bases. The sequence was collected from a human patient who received an intestinal transplant, so some T cells may come from the graft donor. Source: PBMCs, taken less than 1,400 days after transplant. The CDR3 bases are TGTGCCAGCAGTCAGACAGGGCCAACCTACGAGCAGTACTTC. Encoded protein: CASSQTGPTYEQYF.